What follows are 26 T cell receptor beta chains derived from one specimen sequenced in a study of regulatory T cells in long-lasting Graves disease. In building TCR beta libraries, iRepertoire HTBI primers were used together with Arm-PCR of CDR3 regions. TCRdb re-called the multiplex PCR reads through MiXCR, storing one row per CDR3 protein. The data contain roughly 400,000 distinct CDR3 sequences, over 12% of them singletons. Time point here: newly diagnosed GD, antithyroid drugs for less than 3 months. There was RNA extracted from PBMCs, and the TCR library was made from it. This sample was also put to use in a study of T cells in Graves' hyperthyroidism and ophthalmopathy.

Sample: peripheral blood mononuclear cells (PBMCs), taken at new diagnosis, from a patient treated with antithyroid drugs. These TCRs come from a middle-aged woman with Graves disease.

The chain is built from TRBV5-5 and TRBJ1-6; D not resolved. V dropped 3 bases and J dropped 7 bases, with 8 bases sitting between them. Germline lookup yields CDR1 SGHKS and CDR2 YYEKEE (reference sequence). This CDR3 has 13 amino acids. Written as DNA, the CDR3 is TGTGCCAGCAGCTGGGAGAGGAATTCACCCCTCCACTTT. Amino acids: CASSWERNSPLHF.

This clonotype was detected many times. The rearrangement links TRBV27 to TRBJ2-5; TRBD2 matches at 7 bases. In germline, CDR1 is MNHEY, CDR2 SMNVEV (reference sequence). The CDR3 spans 14 residues. V was pared by 1 base and J by 5 bases, with 4 bases of the junction left unmatched. The DNA of the CDR3 is TGTGCCAGCAGTTTATTTGCGGGAGACGAGACCCAGTACTTC. This gives the protein CASSLFAGDETQYF.

This clonotype was counted many times. The J gene is TRBJ2-3, the V gene TRBV6-5, with D unclear. The V end was cut by 2 bases, the J end by 4 bases, with 19 bases between. CDR3 length equals 17 residues. CDR1 and CDR2 from the germline V gene are MNHEY and SVGAGI. The CDR3 reads CASSYRISSRRPDTQYF. CDR3 DNA: TGTGCCAGCAGTTACAGGATTTCTAGTAGGCGGCCAGATACGCAGTATTTT.

This clonotype was seen a handful of times. CDR3 sequence: CASSRTVSGYNEQFF. CDR3 sequence (DNA): TGTGCCAGCAGTCGGACAGTTTCAGGCTACAATGAGCAGTTCTTC. The chain carries TRBV9 and TRBJ2-1; D is possibly TRBD1 (6 bases). V lost 5 bases, J lost 3 bases, and 15 bases lay in between. Germline assignment: CDR1 SGDLS and CDR2 YYNGEE. There are 15 residues in the CDR3.

This clonotype was counted between two and nine times. V usage is TRBV10-2 and J usage is TRBJ2-3; 8 nucleotides agree with TRBD2. The CDR3 sequence is 13 residues long. J gave up 10 bases and V 4 bases, and 7 bases lay outside the gene matches. Germline lookup yields CDR1 WSHSY and CDR2 SAAADI. The CDR3 reads CASSVRLAGPQYF. In DNA, the CDR3 is TGCGCCAGCAGTGTTCGGCTAGCGGGTCCGCAGTATTTT.

The J gene is TRBJ1-1, the V gene TRBV10-3, with 7 nucleotides matching TRBD1. The CDR3 loop spans 14 amino acids. The germline gives CDR1 ENHRY, CDR2 SYGVKD. V gave up 5 bases and J gave up 3 bases; unmatched junction bases: 6. The CDR3 DNA reads as TGTGCCATCAGTCGGACCGGGACAGACACTGAAGCTTTCTTT. This encodes CAISRTGTDTEAFF.

This clonotype appeared many times. The chain couples TRBV28 to TRBJ2-1, with TRBD2 as a possible D gene (6 bases). V lost 4 bases and J lost 1, with 17 bases in between. This CDR3 contains 17 residues. The germline V gene has CDR1 MDHEN and CDR2 SYDVKM. The CDR3 DNA follows: TGTGCCAGCAGTTCCTCTGGGGCTGGGAGGTCCTACAATGAGCAGTTCTTC. Residues: CASSSSGAGRSYNEQFF.

The chain is built from TRBV12-3 or TRBV12-4 and TRBJ2-2; D gene uncertain. The CDR3 extends over 12 amino acids. Trimming took off 5 bases at V and 4 bases at J, with 5 bases between the two ends. The CDR3 reads CASSQITGELFF. The CDR3 DNA sequence: TGTGCCAGCAGTCAGATCACCGGGGAGCTGTTTTTT.

The chain joins TRBV6-1 to TRBJ1-1; tentative D call: TRBD1 (5 bases). The CDR3 loop spans 13 amino acids. V was trimmed by 6 bases and J by 5 bases, leaving 13 bases between them. Germline V gene sequence: CDR1 MNHNS, CDR2 SASEGT. The DNA of the CDR3 is TGTGCCAGCAGGACCGGGGAGGGGACTGAAGCTTTCTTT. It yields the protein CASRTGEGTEAFF.

The chain couples TRBV19 to TRBJ2-5, with D possibly being TRBD2 (8 bases). The CDR3 spans 16 residues. Deletions cut 5 bases from V and 5 bases from J, with 21 bases between. CDR1 and CDR2 from the germline V gene are LNHDA and SQIVND (reference sequence). The CDR3 reads CASSSLRQGGGETQYF. CDR3 in DNA: TGTGCCAGTAGTTCACTAAGACAGGGCGGGGGGGAGACCCAGTACTTC.

This clonotype was picked up many times. J is TRBJ1-1 and V is TRBV29-1; unclear D gene. The CDR3 length is 14 residues. V was shortened by 4 bases and J by 4 bases, with 16 bases between the two germline ends. CDR1 and CDR2 (germline): SQVTM, ANQGSEA. Here the CDR3 reads CSVVRASGSTEAFF. The CDR3, as DNA: TGCAGCGTTGTGAGGGCAAGCGGGAGCACTGAAGCTTTCTTT.

The chain joins TRBV28 to TRBJ1-4; TRBD1 agrees at 7 bases. Trimming cost V 1 base and J 0 bases; bases outside gene matches: 8. The CDR3 totals 18 residues. CDR1 MDHEN and CDR2 SYDVKM come from the germline V gene. CDR3 residues: CASSLFRGRGPTNEKLFF. CDR3 DNA sequence: TGTGCCAGCAGTTTATTTAGGGGGCGCGGACCAACTAATGAAAAACTGTTTTTT. Drawing the rest from reference TRBV28 and TRBJ1-4, the complete variable domain is DVKVTQSSRYLVKRTGEKVFLECVQDMDHENMFWYRQDPGLGLRLIYFSYDVKMKEKGDIPEGYSVSREKKERFSLILESASTNQTSMYLCASSLFRGRGPTNEKLFFGSGTQLSVL.

There are many counts of this clonotype. The V and J genes are TRBV15 and TRBJ2-7; 9 positions agree with TRBD1. With V trimmed by 2 bases and J by 6 bases, 11 bases remained unmatched. The CDR3 has 16 amino acids. Germline loops: CDR1 LNHNV, CDR2 YYDKDF (reference sequence). The CDR3 sequence is CATSRNTGTGNLEQYF. The CDR3 region has the DNA TGTGCCACCAGCAGAAATACCGGGACAGGGAACCTCGAGCAGTACTTC.

The DNA of the CDR3 is TGTGCCAGCAGCTCTGTACAGGGGCTTAATGAAAAACTGTTTTTT. Encoded protein: CASSSVQGLNEKLFF. V gene TRBV11-1 combines with J gene TRBJ1-4; 7 nucleotides line up with TRBD1. Germline CDR1 and CDR2: SGHAT and FQDESV (reference sequence). CDR3 length: 15 amino acids. The trim removed 4 bases at V and 4 bases at J, leaving 6 bases unmatched.

This clonotype appeared a few times. V usage is TRBV6-2 or TRBV6-3 and J usage is TRBJ1-1; the D is unclear. Trimming pared 5 bases from V and 8 bases from J, leaving 27 bases between. This CDR3 spans 17 amino acids. Germline V gene sequence: CDR1 MNHEY, CDR2 SVGEGT. The CDR3 DNA is TGTGCCAGCAGTCAAGCGGGGTTGCGGAGGGCTTACGGGGAAGCTTTCTTT. It specifies CASSQAGLRRAYGEAFF.

This clonotype was detected many times. CDR3 region: CASSAGPPSSYNEQFF. In DNA form, the CDR3 reads TGTGCCAGCAGCGCCGGACCCCCGAGCTCCTACAATGAGCAGTTCTTC. This sequence joins TRBV9 and TRBJ2-1; unclear D gene. Per germline, CDR1 SGDLS and CDR2 YYNGEE. V was clipped by 3 bases and J by 0 bases, with 13 bases between them. The CDR3 extends over 16 amino acids.

In regard to this clonotype: Being one base from a much bigger clone, this may be a read error. The V and J genes are TRBV6-2 or TRBV6-3 and TRBJ2-1; possible D gene TRBD2, 6 bases. Germline V lookup: CDR1 MNHEY, CDR2 SVGEGT. Deletions cut 7 bases from V and 7 bases from J, with 23 bases between. The CDR3 length is 16 residues. CDR3 sequence (DNA): TGTGCCAGCACCCCGAATGGGGAGGTGGCCCGTAATGAGCAGTTCTTC. Its protein is CASTPNGEVARNEQFF.

This clonotype was seen at least ten times. The V gene is TRBV7-2, the J gene TRBJ2-7; 13 nucleotides line up with TRBD2. The CDR3 spans 16 residues. J gave up 4 bases and V 5 bases, and 8 bases lay outside the gene matches. CDR1 SGHTA and CDR2 FQGNSA come from the germline V gene. The CDR3 nucleotides read TGTGCCAGCAGCGGGACTAGCGGGACCGGGCCTTACGAGCAGTACTTC. It specifies CASSGTSGTGPYEQYF. The whole variable domain, remainder taken from reference TRBV7-2 and TRBJ2-7, is GAGVSQSPSNKVTEKGKDVELRCDPISGHTALYWYRQSLGQGLEFLIYFQGNSAPDKSGLPSDRFSAERTGGSVSTLTIQRTQQEDSAVYLCASSGTSGTGPYEQYFGPGTRLTVT.

This clonotype has at least ten counts. This chain links TRBV27 with TRBJ1-5; D is undetermined. CDR1 and CDR2 from the germline V gene are MNHEY and SMNVEV (reference sequence). V was cut by 5 bases and J by 1 base, with 12 bases left in between. The CDR3 extends over 15 amino acids. For the CDR3, the DNA is TGTGCCAGCAGTCGGGCGTATGCGAGCAATCAGCCCCAGCATTTT. As protein: CASSRAYASNQPQHF.

In this sample, this clonotype turned up many times. The chain couples TRBV28 to TRBJ1-6; D uncertain. The CDR3 spans 11 residues. Trimming cost V 6 bases and J 13 bases, with 10 bases left between them. Germline lookup yields CDR1 MDHEN and CDR2 SYDVKM. The CDR3 coding sequence is TGTGCCAGCAGCGTGACACCTCCCCTCCACTTT. This gives the protein CASSVTPPLHF.

This chain joins TRBV5-1 and TRBJ2-7, with D perhaps TRBD2 (5 bases). With 5 bases removed from V and 5 bases from J, the gap between germline ends came to 14 bases. The CDR3 extends over 13 amino acids. Germline V CDR1 and CDR2: SGHRS, YFSETQ. The CDR3: CASRFSEGNEQYF. The CDR3 coding sequence is TGCGCCAGCAGGTTCAGCGAGGGTAACGAGCAGTACTTC.

Ten or more counts support this clonotype. This chain links TRBV6-1 with TRBJ2-7; TRBD2 matches 11 bases. Losses at the gene ends were 6 bases for V and 1 base for J; bases not matched to a gene: 17. The CDR3 runs 19 residues. Germline CDR1 and CDR2: MNHNS and SASEGT. The CDR3 coding sequence is TGTGCCAGCAGCGCATACAGGGTACTAGCGGGAGCTAAATCCTACGAGCAGTACTTC. It specifies CASSAYRVLAGAKSYEQYF.

Many counts were recorded for this clonotype. The CDR3 DNA sequence: TGTGCCAGCAGCCAAACGGGGGAAGCTTTCTTT. The encoded protein is CASSQTGEAFF. The chain has TRBV12-3 or TRBV12-4 and TRBJ1-1; D is ambiguous. There are 11 residues in the CDR3. V was clipped by 6 bases and J by 8 bases, with 10 bases between them.

The J gene is TRBJ2-1, the V gene TRBV6-2 or TRBV6-3; 11 positions match TRBD1. Germline trimming cut 6 bases from V and 10 bases from J; bases unmatched to any gene: 14. Germline assignment: CDR1 MNHEY and CDR2 SVGEGT. CDR3 size: 16 residues. The CDR3 DNA sequence: TGTGCCAGCAGCGGAACCTCGGGACAGGGGGAGGGGGAGCAGTTCTTC. Its translation: CASSGTSGQGEGEQFF.

The chain recombines TRBV10-1 with TRBJ2-1; 7 bases match TRBD2. The J segment lost 3 bases and the V segment lost 6 bases, leaving 8 bases of the junction unmatched. The CDR3 runs to 15 residues. Germline-derived CDR1 and CDR2 are WNHNN and SYGVQD (reference sequence). CDR3 region: CASRLAVSLYNEQFF. The CDR3, as DNA: TGCGCCAGCAGGCTAGCGGTTTCCCTCTACAATGAGCAGTTCTTC.

The chain carries TRBV11-3 and TRBJ2-3; 13 bases map to TRBD2. CDR3 length equals 17 residues. V shed 3 bases, J shed 3 bases, and the junction held 6 bases outside the gene matches. Germline CDR1 and CDR2: SGHNT and YENEEA. The CDR3 sequence is CASSLGTLAGGTDTQYF. The CDR3 bases are TGTGCCAGCAGCTTGGGAACACTAGCGGGAGGGACAGATACGCAGTATTTT.